These 27 T cell receptor beta chains came from one sample sequenced in a study of cytomegalovirus exposure and HLA in healthy donors. 60 Vbeta and 13 Jbeta primers were used in PCR. Sequencing was performed with immunoSEQ multiplex PCR; in TCRdb, only in-frame clones are kept and a portion is missing. The sample lists over 200,000 clones, just under 70% seen once, with about 3% in the top ten. The sample comprised PBMCs. These TCRs come from a man aged 35 to 55 in good health and CMV-seropositive.

A few counts support this clone. The CDR3 reads CSVNRVSGSSYNEQFF. The CDR3 bases are TGCAGCGTTAACAGGGTATCGGGGAGCTCCTACAATGAGCAGTTCTTC. The rearrangement links TRBV29-1 to TRBJ2-1, with D tentatively TRBD1 (6 bases). V was clipped by 5 bases and J by 0 bases, with 17 bases between them. This CDR3 has 16 amino acids. Germline CDR1 and CDR2: SQVTM and ANQGSEA.

The chain employs TRBV5-4 and TRBJ2-1; 16 bases fit TRBD2. The germline CDR1 and CDR2 sequences are SGHNT and YYREEE (reference sequence). Germline trimming cut 2 bases from V and 4 bases from J; bases unmatched to any gene: 3. The CDR3 covers 17 residues. The CDR3 reads CASSFPGLAGGYNEQFF. DNA for the CDR3: TGTGCCAGCAGCTTCCCGGGACTAGCGGGGGGGTACAATGAGCAGTTCTTC. Drawing the rest from reference TRBV5-4 and TRBJ2-1, the complete variable domain is ETGVTQSPTHLIKTRGQQVTLRCSSQSGHNTVSWYQQALGQGPQFIFQYYREEENGRGNFPPRFSGLQFPNYSSELNVNALELDDSALYLCASSFPGLAGGYNEQFFGPGTRLTVL.

This clone has just one count. The chain recombines TRBV5-1 with TRBJ1-2; no definite D call. Germline CDR1 SGHRS, CDR2 YFSETQ. There are 13 residues in the CDR3. V was shortened by 0 bases and J by 4 bases, with 7 bases between the two germline ends. CDR3 region: CASSLAESYGYTF. DNA for the CDR3: TGCGCCAGCAGCTTGGCTGAGAGCTATGGCTACACCTTC.

The V and J genes are TRBV27 and TRBJ1-6, with TRBD1 matching 7 bases. The V gene end was trimmed by 4 bases and the J gene end by 8 bases; junction bases not matched to a gene: 8. The CDR3 consists of 15 residues. Germline V gene lookup returns CDR1 MNHEY and CDR2 SMNVEV (reference sequence). The CDR3 DNA sequence: TGTGCCAGCAGTTCCTCGACAGGGTTGTATTCACCCCTCCACTTT. It is translated as CASSSSTGLYSPLHF.

The rearrangement links TRBV19 to TRBJ1-5, with 10 positions matching TRBD1. The V segment lost 7 bases and the J segment 3 bases; nucleotides outside the gene matches: 6. Germline-derived CDR1 and CDR2 are LNHDA and SQIVND (reference sequence). This CDR3 is built from 15 residues. CDR3 in amino acids: CASIGTGVPNQPQHF. The CDR3 bases are TGTGCCAGTATAGGGACAGGGGTCCCCAATCAGCCCCAGCATTTT.

The CDR3: CASSPRDTQYF. DNA for the CDR3: TGTGCCAGCAGCCCCCGAGATACGCAGTATTTT. V and J are TRBV7-2 and TRBJ2-3; no clear D. V was trimmed by 5 bases and J by 5 bases, leaving 5 bases between them. This CDR3 is 11 amino acids long. Germline loops: CDR1 SGHTA, CDR2 FQGNSA.

The J gene is TRBJ2-7, the V gene TRBV19; possibly TRBD2 for D (7 bases). V was trimmed by 4 bases and J by 4 bases, leaving 14 bases between them. Germline CDR1 is LNHDA and CDR2 is SQIVND (reference sequence). The CDR3 spans 14 residues. CDR3 nucleotides: TGTGCCAGTAGTACAGGGAGGGGGGCTTACGAGCAGTACTTC. It is translated as CASSTGRGAYEQYF.

The J gene is TRBJ1-2, the V gene TRBV7-9; no firm D call. CDR1 is SEHNR, CDR2 FQNEAQ, per germline (reference sequence). V shed 5 bases and J shed 6 bases, with 25 bases lying between them. The CDR3 contains 17 residues. In DNA form, the CDR3 reads TGTGCCAGCAGCCCGCACCCCCTTGACGGGATCGGACATGGCTACACCTTC. Translating it yields CASSPHPLDGIGHGYTF. Based on the CDR3 plus reference TRBV7-9 and TRBJ1-2, the full variable domain is DTGVSQNPRHKITKRGQNVTFRCDPISEHNRLYWYRQTLGQGPEFLTYFQNEAQLEKSRLLSDRFSAERPKGSFSTLEIQRTEQGDSAMYLCASSPHPLDGIGHGYTFGSGTRLTVV.

The rearrangement joins TRBV10-3 to TRBJ1-5, with TRBD1 matching over 7 bases. Germline CDR1 is ENHRY and CDR2 is SYGVKD. V lost 0 bases and J lost 1; bases outside the gene matches: 0. The CDR3 runs 15 residues. The CDR3 coding sequence is TGTGCCATCAGTGAGTCGGACAGGAGCAATCAGCCCCAGCATTTT. Protein sequence: CAISESDRSNQPQHF.

The rearrangement joins TRBV10-3 to TRBJ1-4; maybe TRBD1 (5 bases). CDR3 length equals 15 residues. V lost 0 bases, J lost 2 bases, and 7 bases lay in between. CDR1 is ENHRY, CDR2 SYGVKD, per germline. CDR3 amino acids: CAISESRQTNEKLFF. CDR3 nucleotide sequence: TGTGCCATCAGTGAGTCGCGACAGACTAATGAAAAACTGTTTTTT.

The V call is TRBV10-2, the J call TRBJ1-2; D remains ambiguous. Germline V gene data show CDR1 as WSHSY and CDR2 as SAAADI. V was shortened by 4 bases and J by 2 bases, with 5 bases between the two germline ends. This CDR3 region has 12 residues. The DNA for the CDR3 is TGCGCCAGCAGTGTAGAGAACTATGGCTACACCTTC. Encoded protein: CASSVENYGYTF.

In its sample, this clone was seen once. The chain couples TRBV19 to TRBJ2-3; no firm D call. Trimming shortened V by 4 bases and J by 3 bases, and 5 bases separated the two germline ends. Germline V lookup: CDR1 LNHDA, CDR2 SQIVND (reference sequence). The CDR3 runs to 12 residues. CDR3 protein: CASSTPTDTQYF. The CDR3 nucleotides are TGTGCCAGTAGTACCCCAACAGATACGCAGTATTTT.

V gene TRBV5-1 combines with J gene TRBJ2-1, with D possibly being TRBD1 (5 bases). Trimming took 0 bases from V and 0 from J, leaving 13 bases between them. The CDR3 is 17 residues long. Germline V gene sequence: CDR1 SGHRS, CDR2 YFSETQ. The CDR3 region is CASSLGGKTLSYNEQFF. CDR3 in DNA: TGCGCCAGCAGCTTGGGGGGCAAAACCCTCTCCTACAATGAGCAGTTCTTC.

The chain joins TRBV27 to TRBJ1-5; 7 nucleotides agree with TRBD1. Germline V gene data show CDR1 as MNHEY and CDR2 as SMNVEV (reference sequence). The CDR3 extends over 15 amino acids. V gave up 6 bases and J gave up 5 bases; unmatched junction bases: 10. The CDR3, as DNA: TGTGCCAGCAGCGCTTCGACAGGGACTTATCAGCCCCAGCATTTT. This translates into CASSASTGTYQPQHF.

The V call is TRBV7-2, the J call TRBJ1-6; tentative D call: TRBD1 (6 bases). Germline CDR1 reads SGHTA; CDR2 reads FQGNSA. CDR3 length equals 14 residues. The V end lost 6 bases, the J end lost 9 bases, and 15 bases lay between the germline ends. Here the CDR3 DNA reads TGTGCCAGCAGTCCCGGACAGCCTGGTTCACCCCTCCACTTT. Its protein product is CASSPGQPGSPLHF.

The rearrangement links TRBV7-6 to TRBJ1-5, with 8 bases aligning to TRBD1. V was clipped by 3 bases and J by 7 bases; unmatched bases: 5. Germline CDR1 reads SGHVS; CDR2 reads FNYEAQ. The CDR3 has 14 residues. The CDR3 nucleotides are TGTGCCAGCAGCTTGGGGCAGGGGGCGCAGCCCCAGCATTTT. Its protein is CASSLGQGAQPQHF.

Remarks on this clone: The sample has other DNA sequences that encode this CDR3 too. The CDR3 nucleotides read TGTGCCAGCTCATCTAAGACAGGGCGAGGCTACGAGCAGTACTTC. It is translated as CASSSKTGRGYEQYF. The rearrangement joins TRBV18 to TRBJ2-7; 7 bases are shared with TRBD1. The CDR3 is 15 residues long. Germline CDR1 and CDR2: KGHSH and LQKENI. V was pared by 5 bases and J by 3 bases, with 10 bases of the junction left unmatched. The full variable domain, with the rest looked up from reference TRBV18 and TRBJ2-7, is NAGVMQNPRHLVRRRGQEARLRCSPMKGHSHVYWYRQLPEEGLKFMVYLQKENIIDESGMPKERFSAEFPKEGPSILRIQQVVRGDSAAYFCASSSKTGRGYEQYFGPGTRLTVT.

CDR3 nucleotides: TGTGCCAGTAGCGGGACAGGGAGAGGGAGGGACACTGAAGCTTTCTTT. Translating gives CASSGTGRGRDTEAFF. The V call is TRBV19, the J call TRBJ1-1; 9 bases align to TRBD1. Germline V gives CDR1 LNHDA, CDR2 SQIVND (reference sequence). Trimming took 6 bases from V and 3 from J; bases not matched to a gene: 11. CDR3 length: 16 amino acids. Using reference TRBV19 and TRBJ1-1 for the parts outside the CDR3, the full variable domain is DGGITQSPKYLFRKEGQNVTLSCEQNLNHDAMYWYRQDPGQGLRLIYYSQIVNDFQKGDIAEGYSVSREKKESFPLTVTSAQKNPTAFYLCASSGTGRGRDTEAFFGQGTRLTVV.

This clone was picked up a small number of times. The chain uses TRBV5-1 and TRBJ2-5, with a possible D match to TRBD1 (5 bases). CDR1 is SGHRS, CDR2 YFSETQ, per germline. The CDR3 consists of 14 residues. V was clipped by 1 base and J by 3 bases, with 10 bases between them. The CDR3 loop reads CASSLLSGKETQYF. DNA of the CDR3: TGCGCCAGCAGCTTGTTGTCAGGGAAAGAGACCCAGTACTTC.

This rearrangement joins TRBV6-5 to TRBJ2-5; TRBD2 aligns across 11 bases. With 2 bases clipped from V and 3 bases from J, the junction kept 2 bases outside the gene matches. Germline V gene data show CDR1 as MNHEY and CDR2 as SVGAGI. The CDR3 is made up of 15 amino acids. In DNA form, the CDR3 reads TGTGCCAGCAGTTACACGGGACTAGCGGAAGAGACCCAGTACTTC. This sequence encodes CASSYTGLAEETQYF.

The V call is TRBV7-8, the J call TRBJ2-6; D ambiguous. This CDR3 region has 16 residues. CDR1 and CDR2 from the germline V gene are SGHVS and FQNEAQ. With 5 bases removed from V and 0 bases from J, the gap between germline ends came to 11 bases. This CDR3 reads CASSHHAYSGANVLTF. The CDR3 DNA reads as TGTGCCAGCAGCCATCACGCCTACTCTGGGGCCAACGTCCTGACTTTC.

The chain uses TRBV4-2 and TRBJ2-3, with TRBD2 as a possible D gene (6 bases). The CDR3 runs to 16 residues. Germline lookup yields CDR1 LGHNA and CDR2 YNFKEQ. Trimming took off 0 bases at V and 4 bases at J, with 14 bases between the two ends. CDR3 DNA sequence: TGTGCCAGCAGCCAAGATGTAGGGACTGGATCAGATACGCAGTATTTT. This gives the protein CASSQDVGTGSDTQYF.

V is TRBV4-1 and J is TRBJ1-1, with unresolved D. V was cut by 5 bases and J by 1 base, with 11 bases left in between. CDR1 MGHRA and CDR2 YSYEKL come from the germline V gene. The CDR3 extends over 14 amino acids. This CDR3 reads CASSYIQENTEAFF. DNA of the CDR3: TGCGCCAGCAGCTATATCCAGGAGAACACTGAAGCTTTCTTT.

This clone turned up a few times. One end of the junction is discordant with germline, which a read error may explain. This chain uses TRBV7-9 with TRBJ2-1, with TRBD2 matching over 16 bases. The CDR3 length is 19 residues. Germline assignment: CDR1 SEHNR and CDR2 FQNEAQ (reference sequence). The CDR3 DNA sequence: TGTTCCAGCAGCCCGGAGGGACTAGCGGGGGGGTTATCCTACAATGAGCAGTTCTTC. It is translated as CSSSPEGLAGGLSYNEQFF.

The chain recombines TRBV2 with TRBJ2-5; D might be TRBD2 (6 bases). Trimming shortened V by 6 bases and J by 7 bases, and 18 bases separated the two germline ends. This CDR3 is 14 amino acids long. Looked up from germline, CDR1 is SNHLY and CDR2 is FYNNEI. The CDR3: CASREGSLRGTQYF. In DNA, the CDR3 is TGTGCCAGCAGGGAGGGCAGCCTCCGGGGGACCCAGTACTTC.

V usage is TRBV11-3 and J usage is TRBJ2-3; 8 nucleotides agree with TRBD1. Unmatched junction bases numbered 8, after V lost 1 base and J lost 2 bases. Per germline, CDR1 SGHNT and CDR2 YENEEA. This CDR3 is built from 17 residues. The CDR3 is CASSLGLGQGATDTQYF. For the CDR3, the DNA is TGTGCCAGCAGCTTAGGCTTAGGACAGGGAGCCACAGATACGCAGTATTTT.

The chain links TRBV28 to TRBJ2-1; TRBD2 matches at 12 bases. The CDR3 spans 18 residues. The V and J ends lost 3 bases and 8 bases, in that order; junction bases with no gene match: 14. In germline, CDR1 is MDHEN, CDR2 SYDVKM. The CDR3 bases are TGTGCCAGCAGTTTTGCACTAGCGGGGGGCCGCTCCGGGGATGAGCAGTTCTTC. As protein: CASSFALAGGRSGDEQFF.